This is a list of T cell receptor beta chains from one sample in a study of T cell responses to AZD1222 COVID-19 vaccine. Sequencing used immunoSEQ multiplex PCR; TCRdb keeps in-frame clones, though not all of them. The data show some 150,000 clones, 80% to 90% seen once. Sample: peripheral blood, taken on day 0 of AZD1222 vaccination. The receptors were sampled from an adult in good health. CDR3s include the opening cysteine and the closing phenylalanine or tryptophan. The order of the fields is J gene, D gene, V gene, clone size, CDR3 protein, CDR3 DNA. The D gene is left open where the match is weak. Where a row states a size, it is once, few, many or the class of an expanded clone; other rows omit it.

j_gene: TRBJ1-2
d_gene: TRBD1
v_gene: TRBV6-1
abundance: .
CDR3aa: CASSAGTGRSNYGYTF
CDR3nt: TGTGCCAGCAGTGCCGGGACAGGGAGATCTAACTATGGCTACACCTTC

j_gene: TRBJ1-5
d_gene: TRBD1
v_gene: TRBV3-1/TRBV3-2
abundance: once
CDR3aa: CASSQGQGRNQPQHF
CDR3nt: TGTGCCAGCAGCCAAGGACAGGGTAGGAATCAGCCCCAGCATTTT

j_gene: TRBJ1-3
d_gene: .
v_gene: TRBV4-1
abundance: .
CDR3aa: CASSQAGRGFGNTIYF
CDR3nt: TGCGCCAGCAGCCAAGCGGGCAGGGGATTTGGAAACACCATATATTTT

j_gene: TRBJ1-5
d_gene: .
v_gene: TRBV7-3
abundance: .
CDR3aa: CASSLRIGQPQHF
CDR3nt: TGTGCCAGCAGCTTACGAATAGGGCAGCCCCAGCATTTT

j_gene: TRBJ2-3
d_gene: .
v_gene: TRBV5-1
abundance: once
CDR3aa: CASSRGDTAGDTQYF
CDR3nt: TGCGCCAGCAGCCGCGGGGACACGGCGGGAGATACGCAGTATTTT

j_gene: TRBJ1-6
d_gene: .
v_gene: TRBV10-3
abundance: .
CDR3aa: CAISGGSDKVNSPLHF
CDR3nt: TGTGCCATCAGTGGAGGGTCGGACAAAGTCAATTCACCCCTCCACTTT

j_gene: TRBJ1-3
d_gene: .
v_gene: TRBV7-9
abundance: .
CDR3aa: CASSGGGGKAYTIYF
CDR3nt: TGTGCCAGCAGCGGTGGAGGAGGGAAGGCATACACCATATATTTT

j_gene: TRBJ1-1
d_gene: .
v_gene: TRBV4-2
abundance: .
CDR3aa: CASSYRLGNTEAFF
CDR3nt: TGTGCCAGCAGCTACCGACTCGGAAACACTGAAGCTTTCTTT

j_gene: TRBJ2-2
d_gene: .
v_gene: TRBV11-2
abundance: .
CDR3aa: CASSTLQNTGELFF
CDR3nt: TGTGCCAGCAGCACCCTACAGAACACCGGGGAGCTGTTTTTT

j_gene: TRBJ2-7
d_gene: TRBD1
v_gene: TRBV5-1
abundance: .
CDR3aa: CASKGQGYEQYF
CDR3nt: TGCGCCAGCAAAGGACAGGGCTACGAGCAGTACTTC

j_gene: TRBJ2-1
d_gene: .
v_gene: TRBV15
abundance: .
CDR3aa: CATSRGSGTEQFF
CDR3nt: TGTGCCACCAGCAGAGGCTCCGGGACTGAGCAGTTCTTC

j_gene: TRBJ1-6
d_gene: .
v_gene: TRBV3-1/TRBV3-2
abundance: .
CDR3aa: CASSQGDGNNSPLHF
CDR3nt: TGTGCCAGCAGCCAAGGGGACGGTAACAATTCACCCCTCCACTTT

j_gene: TRBJ2-7
d_gene: .
v_gene: TRBV4-1
abundance: .
CDR3aa: CASSQDGSVGLEQYF
CDR3nt: TGCGCCAGCAGCCAAGATGGTAGTGTAGGGCTCGAGCAGTACTTC

j_gene: TRBJ2-5
d_gene: .
v_gene: TRBV6-1
abundance: .
CDR3aa: CASSEGGRPRETQYF
CDR3nt: TGTGCCAGCAGTGAAGGAGGGAGACCCCGAGAGACCCAGTACTTC

j_gene: TRBJ2-5
d_gene: TRBD2
v_gene: TRBV6-5
abundance: .
CDR3aa: CASRGLVYQETQYF
CDR3nt: TGTGCCAGCAGGGGACTAGTGTACCAAGAGACCCAGTACTTC

j_gene: TRBJ1-2
d_gene: .
v_gene: TRBV9
abundance: .
CDR3aa: CASTGGIANYGYTF
CDR3nt: TGTGCCAGCACCGGGGGTATAGCAAACTATGGCTACACCTTC

j_gene: TRBJ1-1
d_gene: .
v_gene: TRBV7-2
abundance: .
CDR3aa: CASRGGQNTEAFF
CDR3nt: TGTGCCAGCAGGGGAGGACAGAACACTGAAGCTTTCTTT

j_gene: TRBJ2-2
d_gene: TRBD1
v_gene: TRBV7-2
abundance: .
CDR3aa: CASSRDRAGTGELFF
CDR3nt: TGTGCCAGCAGCAGGGACAGGGCGGGCACCGGGGAGCTGTTTTTT

j_gene: TRBJ2-2
d_gene: TRBD1
v_gene: TRBV24-1
abundance: .
CDR3aa: CATSDWDRGRTGELFF
CDR3nt: TGTGCCACCAGTGATTGGGACAGGGGCCGGACCGGGGAGCTGTTTTTT

j_gene: TRBJ2-1
d_gene: .
v_gene: TRBV6-5
abundance: .
CDR3aa: CASISGSSYNEQFF
CDR3nt: TGTGCCAGCATCTCCGGGAGCTCCTACAATGAGCAGTTCTTC

j_gene: TRBJ1-5
d_gene: .
v_gene: TRBV4-1
abundance: .
CDR3aa: CASSQDLGFRAVNQPQHF
CDR3nt: TGCGCCAGCAGCCAAGACCTAGGGTTCCGGGCAGTCAATCAGCCCCAGCATTTT

j_gene: TRBJ1-2
d_gene: .
v_gene: TRBV9
abundance: .
CDR3aa: CASSAQGRANYGYTF
CDR3nt: TGTGCCAGCAGCGCACAGGGTCGCGCTAACTATGGCTACACCTTC

j_gene: TRBJ2-1
d_gene: TRBD2
v_gene: TRBV15
abundance: .
CDR3aa: CATSRDLAGGLEQFF
CDR3nt: TGTGCCACCAGCAGAGATCTAGCGGGGGGGCTTGAGCAGTTCTTC

j_gene: TRBJ1-1
d_gene: .
v_gene: TRBV4-2
abundance: .
CDR3aa: CASSRGGGNTEAFF
CDR3nt: TGTGCCAGCAGCCGAGGGGGGGGGAACACTGAAGCTTTCTTT

j_gene: TRBJ1-3
d_gene: TRBD1
v_gene: TRBV4-1
abundance: .
CDR3aa: CASSQGRQGRKGGNTIYF
CDR3nt: TGCGCCAGCAGCCAAGGGCGACAGGGGCGGAAGGGTGGAAACACCATATATTTT

j_gene: TRBJ2-3
d_gene: TRBD2
v_gene: TRBV29-1
abundance: .
CDR3aa: CSVGGSGTSSRTDTQYF
CDR3nt: TGCAGCGTTGGGGGGTCCGGGACTAGCAGCCGAACAGATACGCAGTATTTT

j_gene: TRBJ1-3
d_gene: .
v_gene: TRBV4-2
abundance: .
CDR3aa: CASSQDIRGGNTIYF
CDR3nt: TGTGCCAGCAGCCAAGATATCAGGGGCGGAAACACCATATATTTT

j_gene: TRBJ1-2
d_gene: TRBD1
v_gene: TRBV9
abundance: .
CDR3aa: CASSVGPGDRQSGYTF
CDR3nt: TGTGCCAGCAGCGTAGGCCCCGGGGACAGGCAAAGTGGCTACACCTTC

j_gene: TRBJ1-1
d_gene: .
v_gene: TRBV19
abundance: few
CDR3aa: CASSIGAEGNTEAFF
CDR3nt: TGTGCCAGTAGTATCGGCGCGGAGGGCAACACTGAAGCTTTCTTT

j_gene: TRBJ1-4
d_gene: .
v_gene: TRBV19
abundance: .
CDR3aa: CASSSVGVTATNEKLFF
CDR3nt: TGTGCCAGTAGTTCGGTCGGGGTCACAGCAACTAATGAAAAACTGTTTTTT

j_gene: TRBJ2-7
d_gene: .
v_gene: TRBV6-2/TRBV6-3
abundance: .
CDR3aa: CASSYGPYEQYF
CDR3nt: TGTGCCAGCAGTTACGGTCCGTACGAGCAGTACTTC

j_gene: TRBJ2-7
d_gene: .
v_gene: TRBV6-2/TRBV6-3
abundance: .
CDR3aa: CASSYNQGAYEQYF
CDR3nt: TGTGCCAGCAGTTACAATCAGGGCGCCTACGAGCAGTACTTC

j_gene: TRBJ1-3
d_gene: .
v_gene: TRBV10-3
abundance: .
CDR3aa: CASFGPGELGNTIYF
CDR3nt: .

j_gene: TRBJ2-7
d_gene: .
v_gene: TRBV7-2
abundance: few
CDR3aa: CASSPNTRREDLYF
CDR3nt: TGTGCCAGCAGTCCGAATACCCGGAGGGAGGATCTGTACTTC

j_gene: TRBJ2-3
d_gene: TRBD2
v_gene: TRBV5-1
abundance: .
CDR3aa: CASSLMIDWGQWTSGRFRTDTQYF
CDR3nt: TGCGCCAGCAGCTTGATGATTGACTGGGGTCAGTGGACTAGCGGGAGGTTTCGCACAGATACGCAGTATTTT

j_gene: TRBJ2-3
d_gene: .
v_gene: TRBV11-3
abundance: few
CDR3aa: CASSLGGDSSTDTQYF
CDR3nt: TGTGCCAGCAGCTTAGGGGGGGACAGTTCCACAGATACGCAGTATTTT

j_gene: TRBJ1-4
d_gene: .
v_gene: TRBV5-8
abundance: .
CDR3aa: CASTWLDAFNEKLFF
CDR3nt: TGTGCCAGCACTTGGTTGGACGCCTTTAATGAAAAACTGTTTTTT

j_gene: TRBJ2-7
d_gene: .
v_gene: TRBV11-2
abundance: .
CDR3aa: CASISGPASVEQYF
CDR3nt: TGTGCCAGCATCTCGGGACCAGCGTCCGTCGAGCAGTACTTC

j_gene: TRBJ2-7
d_gene: .
v_gene: TRBV3-1/TRBV3-2
abundance: few
CDR3aa: CASSPRTGLSSYEQYF
CDR3nt: TGTGCCAGCAGCCCCCGGACAGGACTAAGCTCCTACGAGCAGTACTTC

j_gene: TRBJ1-1
d_gene: .
v_gene: TRBV7-8
abundance: .
CDR3aa: CASSLMGREAFF
CDR3nt: TGTGCCAGCAGCTTAATGGGAAGGGAAGCTTTCTTT

j_gene: TRBJ2-3
d_gene: .
v_gene: TRBV28
abundance: .
CDR3aa: CASSASGTGSTDTQYF
CDR3nt: TGTGCCAGCAGTGCGTCCGGGACGGGTAGCACAGATACGCAGTATTTT

j_gene: TRBJ1-1
d_gene: .
v_gene: TRBV2
abundance: .
CDR3aa: CASSSDMNTEAFF
CDR3nt: TGTGCCAGCAGTTCGGACATGAACACTGAAGCTTTCTTT

j_gene: TRBJ2-5
d_gene: TRBD2
v_gene: TRBV15
abundance: few
CDR3aa: CATSRDNGGQETQYF
CDR3nt: TGTGCCACCAGCAGAGATAACGGGGGGCAAGAGACCCAGTACTTC

j_gene: TRBJ2-7
d_gene: .
v_gene: TRBV4-3
abundance: few
CDR3aa: CASSQRHSLYEQYF
CDR3nt: TGCGCCAGCAGCCAACGACACAGCCTCTACGAGCAGTACTTC

j_gene: TRBJ2-5
d_gene: .
v_gene: TRBV5-4
abundance: .
CDR3aa: CATLRVGGPRETQYF
CDR3nt: TGTGCCACCCTTCGGGTCGGGGGCCCCCGGGAGACCCAGTACTTC

j_gene: TRBJ1-4
d_gene: .
v_gene: TRBV19
abundance: once
CDR3aa: CASSPISEKLFF
CDR3nt: TGTGCCAGTAGTCCGATCTCCGAAAAACTGTTTTTT

j_gene: TRBJ1-2
d_gene: TRBD1
v_gene: TRBV5-4
abundance: .
CDR3aa: CASSQTARTGATYGYTF
CDR3nt: TGTGCCAGCAGCCAAACGGCGAGGACAGGGGCGACCTATGGCTACACCTTC

j_gene: TRBJ1-1
d_gene: .
v_gene: TRBV28
abundance: .
CDR3aa: CASREQLNTEAFF
CDR3nt: TGTGCCAGCAGGGAACAGCTGAACACTGAAGCTTTCTTT

j_gene: TRBJ2-1
d_gene: TRBD2
v_gene: TRBV2
abundance: .
CDR3aa: CASSGLAVYNEQFF
CDR3nt: TGTGCCAGCAGCGGACTAGCAGTCTACAATGAGCAGTTCTTC

j_gene: TRBJ2-7
d_gene: .
v_gene: TRBV29-1
abundance: .
CDR3aa: CSVDRGGYEQYF
CDR3nt: TGCAGCGTTGATAGAGGCGGGTACGAGCAGTACTTC